Listed below are T cell receptor beta chains from one sample, sequenced in a study of early T cells in non-severe SARS-CoV-2 infection. TCRdb re-derived calls from the 5' RACE reads in MiXCR, one entry per CDR3 protein. This sample yields around 70,000 distinct CDR3 sequences, of which 15% are seen a single time; roughly an eighth belongs to the top ten. The specimen was whole blood. The receptors derive from an adult who was a healthcare worker with PCR-confirmed SARS-CoV-2 infection or an uninfected control (not recorded which). The CDR3 runs from the conserved cysteine through the conserved F or W. Each record gives: clone size, J gene, D gene, V gene, CDR3 protein, CDR3 DNA. A D gene is named only where the DNA matches it firmly. Part of the rows lack a size; the others show once, few, many or a class for expanded clones.

>.|TRBJ1-1|.|TRBV18
CASSPLRGGMNTEAFF
TGTGCCAGCTCACCACTCCGCGGAGGGATGAACACTGAAGCTTTCTTT
>.|TRBJ1-4|TRBD1|TRBV9
CASSRQGISPNEKLFF
TGTGCCAGCAGCAGACAGGGGATAAGTCCTAATGAAAAACTGTTTTTT
>many|TRBJ2-3|TRBD1|TRBV4-3
CASSQDGTGGAKDTQYF
TGCGCCAGCAGCCAAGACGGGACAGGGGGCGCAAAAGATACGCAGTATTTT
>few|TRBJ1-5|.|TRBV20-1
CSAIGGLYSNQPQHF
TGCAGTGCTATTGGTGGGCTCTATAGCAATCAGCCCCAGCATTTT
>.|TRBJ1-5|TRBD1|TRBV5-1
CASSLMGQYNQPQHF
TGCGCCAGCAGCTTGATGGGACAGTACAATCAGCCCCAGCATTTT
>few|TRBJ2-7|.|TRBV25-1
CASSVGGSYEQYF
TGTGCCAGCAGTGTAGGCGGCTCCTACGAGCAGTACTTC
>few|TRBJ1-2|.|TRBV24-1
CATSDSGKGDYGYTF
TGTGCCACCAGTGATTCCGGAAAAGGGGACTATGGCTACACCTTC
>.|TRBJ1-1|.|TRBV14
CASSQVLGRRSEAFF
TGTGCCAGCAGCCAAGTTCTTGGGCGGAGATCTGAAGCTTTCTTT
>few|TRBJ1-1|.|TRBV2
CASGALNTEAFF
TGTGCCAGCGGGGCCTTAAACACTGAAGCTTTCTTT
>.|TRBJ2-1|.|TRBV7-8
CASSLGGQGASYNEQFF
TGTGCCAGCAGCTTGGGGGGCCAGGGAGCCTCCTACAATGAGCAGTTCTTC
>.|TRBJ2-1|TRBD2|TRBV15
CATSRDRTGGPVVNEQFF
TGTGCCACCAGCAGAGATCGGACGGGAGGGCCTGTAGTCAATGAGCAGTTCTTC
>few|TRBJ2-1|TRBD2|TRBV5-1
CASSFGLAFTYNEQFF
TGCGCCAGCAGCTTCGGACTAGCGTTTACCTACAATGAGCAGTTCTTC
>.|TRBJ2-7|TRBD1|TRBV10-3
CAIRGRTGDLF
TGTGCCATCAGGGGCCGCACAGGGGACCTCTTC
>.|TRBJ1-2|TRBD1|TRBV5-1
CASSFRDRGRNYGYTF
TGCGCCAGCAGCTTCAGGGACAGGGGAAGGAACTATGGCTACACCTTC
>few|TRBJ2-1|.|TRBV25-1
CASSESARSWGVYNEQFF
TGTGCCAGCAGTGAATCGGCCAGGTCCTGGGGCGTATACAATGAGCAGTTCTTC
>.|TRBJ2-2|TRBD2|TRBV13
CASSLWASGSLGTGELFF
TGTGCCAGCAGCTTATGGGCTAGCGGGAGCCTGGGGACCGGGGAGCTGTTTTTT
>.|TRBJ2-5|.|TRBV5-1
CASSLDPGRGQETQYF
TGCGCCAGCAGCTTGGATCCAGGAAGGGGTCAAGAGACCCAGTACTTC
>.|TRBJ2-7|TRBD1|TRBV29-1
CSVVGQGPYEQYF
TGCAGCGTTGTTGGACAGGGACCCTACGAGCAGTACTTC
>.|TRBJ1-6|.|TRBV28
CASSPPRNSPLHF
TGTGCCAGCAGTCCCCCCCGGAATTCACCCCTCCACTTT
>.|TRBJ1-5|.|TRBV4-1
CASSQFGGPDLNQPQHF
TGCGCCAGCAGCCAATTTGGGGGACCCGATCTCAATCAGCCCCAGCATTTT
>few|TRBJ2-1|TRBD2|TRBV6-5
CASSSASGTNEQFF
TGTGCCAGCAGTTCGGCTAGCGGGACGAATGAGCAGTTCTTC
>many|TRBJ1-1|.|TRBV5-4
CASSETGLNTEAFF
TGTGCCAGCAGCGAGACAGGTCTGAACACTGAAGCTTTCTTT
>few|TRBJ1-2|.|TRBV7-9
CASSPQPGQDANGYTF
TGTGCCAGCAGCCCCCAGCCAGGGCAGGACGCAAATGGCTACACCTTC
>.|TRBJ2-2|TRBD1|TRBV29-1
CSVGTSDRVTGELFF
TGCAGCGTTGGGACCTCGGACAGGGTCACCGGGGAGCTGTTTTTT
>many|TRBJ1-1|.|TRBV18
CASSPVGDEAFF
TGTGCCAGCTCACCGGTCGGCGATGAAGCTTTCTTT
>few|TRBJ1-1|.|TRBV6-6
CASSYVGTEAFF
TGTGCCAGCAGTTACGTGGGGACTGAAGCTTTCTTT
>many|TRBJ1-2|.|TRBV19
CASSISGSANYGYTF
TGTGCCAGTAGTATCTCCGGGTCAGCAAACTATGGCTACACCTTC
>.|TRBJ2-5|TRBD2|TRBV19
CASRGSGSWQETQYF
TGTGCCAGTAGGGGGAGCGGGAGTTGGCAAGAGACCCAGTACTTC
>.|TRBJ1-1|.|TRBV9
CASSVRPNPNTEAFF
TGTGCCAGCAGCGTACGACCCAACCCGAACACTGAAGCTTTCTTT
>few|TRBJ2-2|TRBD1|TRBV6-5
CASSAGTVRAGLFF
TGTGCCAGCAGCGCCGGGACAGTTCGGGCGGGGCTGTTTTTT
>.|TRBJ1-2|.|TRBV20-1
CSAGAGEMGYGYTF
TGCAGTGCTGGGGCAGGGGAAATGGGCTATGGCTACACCTTC
>.|TRBJ2-3|TRBD2|TRBV7-2
CASSLDGASGRTDTQYF
TGTGCCAGCAGCTTAGATGGGGCTAGCGGTCGCACAGATACGCAGTATTTT
>.|TRBJ2-2|TRBD2|TRBV19
CASSIKLAGGPPTGELFF
TGTGCCAGTAGTATTAAACTAGCGGGAGGTCCACCGACCGGGGAGCTGTTTTTT
>.|TRBJ2-2|TRBD1|TRBV29-1
CSVATGAPGELFF
TGCAGCGTTGCGACAGGGGCCCCCGGGGAGCTGTTTTTT
>many|TRBJ1-4|.|TRBV7-9
CASRPRATNEKLFF
TGTGCCAGCAGGCCAAGGGCAACTAATGAAAAACTGTTTTTT
>.|TRBJ2-1|TRBD2|TRBV7-2
CASSPWTSSEQFF
TGTGCCAGCAGCCCCTGGACTAGTTCTGAGCAGTTCTTC
>.|TRBJ2-7|TRBD1|TRBV6-1
CASSETTGDMWQYF
TGTGCCAGCAGTGAAACGACAGGGGATATGTGGCAGTACTTC
>few|TRBJ1-5|TRBD1|TRBV5-5
CASSSVGTANQPQHF
TGTGCCAGCAGCTCCGTAGGGACAGCAAATCAGCCCCAGCATTTT
>.|TRBJ1-2|.|TRBV5-4
CASSLDRVNYGYTF
TGTGCCAGCAGCTTGGACAGGGTTAACTATGGCTACACCTTC
>.|TRBJ1-1|TRBD1|TRBV6-2/TRBV6-3
CASEVLQGVNTEAFF
TGTGCCAGCGAAGTCTTACAGGGGGTGAACACTGAAGCTTTCTTT
>few|TRBJ1-2|TRBD1|TRBV7-9
CASSLDPRGPYGYTF
TGTGCCAGCAGCTTAGACCCCAGGGGGCCCTATGGCTACACCTTC
>few|TRBJ2-7|.|TRBV27
CASLRGYEQYF
TGTGCCAGCCTACGGGGTTACGAGCAGTACTTC
>.|TRBJ2-7|.|TRBV29-1
CSATYEQYF
TGCAGCGCAACCTACGAGCAGTACTTC
>.|TRBJ2-7|.|TRBV7-9
CASSPDLSEQYF
TGTGCCAGCAGCCCGGACCTCTCCGAGCAGTACTTC